The 26 T cell receptor beta chains in this list originate from one sample, sequenced in a study of shared clonotypes between healthy human individuals. This table comes from immunoSEQ multiplex PCR, and its TCRdb copy is limited to in-frame clones, with some not included. This table has around 300,000 clones, around nine tenths appearing once. Sequencing input: memory CD8+ T cells sorted from blood. Subset defined: CD45RO+ cells pooled with CCR7-negative TemRA cells. These receptors originate from a man between 18 and 29 years old in good health.

The chain has TRBV5-1 and TRBJ2-7, with D perhaps TRBD1 (8 bases). V was trimmed by 3 bases and J by 0 bases, leaving 28 bases between them. Germline CDR1 reads SGHRS; CDR2 reads YFSETQ. The CDR3 length is 20 residues. DNA of the CDR3: TGCGCCAGCAGCTCAAACGGACAGGGTGGTTGGCGGGGGAGCTCCTACGAGCAGTACTTC. This codes for CASSSNGQGGWRGSSYEQYF.

CDR3: CASSSPGTDTQYF. The CDR3 DNA follows: TGTGCCAGCAGCTCGCCCGGCACAGATACGCAGTATTTT. This chain joins TRBV5-4 and TRBJ2-3; D not certain. The germline gives CDR1 SGHNT, CDR2 YYREEE (reference sequence). V lost 3 bases to trimming and J lost 1 base, with 6 bases between them. The length of the CDR3 is 13 residues.

The chain recombines TRBV11-2 with TRBJ1-3; no clear D gene. This CDR3 spans 14 amino acids. The germline V gene encodes CDR1 SGHAT and CDR2 FQNNGV. Between the trimmed V and J ends, which lost 0 bases and 3 bases, there was a span of 6 bases. The CDR3 loop reads CASSLEDGGNTIYF. The DNA of the CDR3 is TGTGCCAGCAGCTTAGAGGACGGTGGAAACACCATATATTTT.

This clone was detected only a few times. The chain employs TRBV7-9 and TRBJ2-1; TRBD2 matches 9 bases. The CDR3 has 17 residues. In germline, CDR1 is SEHNR, CDR2 FQNEAQ (reference sequence). With 1 base clipped from V and 0 bases from J, the junction kept 4 bases outside the gene matches. The CDR3 loop reads CASSLGTSAYSYNEQFF. The CDR3 region has the DNA TGTGCCAGCAGCTTAGGGACTAGCGCCTACTCCTACAATGAGCAGTTCTTC.

The chain is built from TRBV14 and TRBJ2-7; either TRBD1 or TRBD2 may supply D (5 bases each). V was pared by 3 bases and J by 0 bases, with 9 bases between. The germline V gene encodes CDR1 SGHDN and CDR2 FVKESK. The CDR3 covers 14 residues. The CDR3 DNA reads TGTGCCAGCAGCCAGTGGGACGCCTCCTACGAGCAGTACTTC. Protein sequence: CASSQWDASYEQYF.

CDR3 coding DNA: TGCGCCAGCAGCCAAGATACATTGGGAAATGTTGAGCCCCAGCATTTT. The encoded protein is CASSQDTLGNVEPQHF. The chain combines TRBV4-1 with TRBJ1-5; D not resolved. With 0 bases removed from V and 8 bases from J, the gap between germline ends came to 17 bases. CDR3 size: 16 residues. CDR1 and CDR2 from the germline V gene are MGHRA and YSYEKL.

This clone was recorded once. The J gene is TRBJ1-2, the V gene TRBV28; 9 positions match TRBD1. CDR3 length equals 14 residues. J was trimmed by 3 bases and V by 5 bases; bases with no gene match: 4. Germline V gene lookup returns CDR1 MDHEN and CDR2 SYDVKM. CDR3 loop: CASSITGGDYGYTF. For the CDR3, the DNA is TGTGCCAGCAGTATTACAGGGGGCGACTATGGCTACACCTTC.

The genes are TRBV13 and TRBJ1-2; 9 nucleotides line up with TRBD1. V was pared by 7 bases and J by 5 bases, with 14 bases of the junction left unmatched. The CDR3 totals 16 residues. Germline CDR1 reads PRHDT; CDR2 reads FYEKMQ (reference sequence). The CDR3 DNA follows: TGTGCCAGCACGGTGTTAACCGGGACAGGGCGATATGGCTACACCTTC. Translating it yields CASTVLTGTGRYGYTF.

The chain has TRBV7-2 and TRBJ2-3, with D perhaps matching TRBD2 (6 bases). Between the trimmed V and J ends, which lost 5 bases and 1 base, there was a span of 16 bases. The V gene's germline CDR1 is SGHTA and CDR2 FQGNSA. The CDR3 runs to 16 residues. The CDR3, as DNA: TGTGCCAGCAGCGCCTTCGGGGGAGATGGCACAGATACGCAGTATTTT. As protein: CASSAFGGDGTDTQYF. The complete variable domain, with remaining parts taken from reference TRBV7-2 and TRBJ2-3, reads GAGVSQSPSNKVTEKGKDVELRCDPISGHTALYWYRQSLGQGLEFLIYFQGNSAPDKSGLPSDRFSAERTGGSVSTLTIQRTQQEDSAVYLCASSAFGGDGTDTQYFGPGTRLTVL.

In this sample, this clone turned up a few times. The chain combines TRBV4-1 with TRBJ2-7; 8 bases are a match to TRBD1. V gave up 5 bases and J gave up 4 bases; unmatched junction bases: 16. This CDR3 comprises 17 residues. CDR1 and CDR2 from the germline V gene are MGHRA and YSYEKL. In nucleotides, the CDR3 is TGCGCCAGCAGCTTCTTACCAGGACAGGGCGAGGGGTACGAGCAGTACTTC. Translation gives CASSFLPGQGEGYEQYF.

The chain uses TRBV6-1 and TRBJ1-5, with no clear D. V dropped 2 bases and J dropped 6 bases, with 11 bases sitting between them. CDR1 and CDR2 from the germline V gene are MNHNS and SASEGT. This CDR3 is 14 amino acids long. CDR3 amino acids: CASSETGSGQPQHF. CDR3 coding DNA: TGTGCCAGCAGTGAAACGGGGAGTGGTCAGCCCCAGCATTTT.

The J gene is TRBJ1-2, the V gene TRBV4-1, with D possibly matching TRBD1 (5 bases). CDR3 size: 16 residues. Germline V gene data show CDR1 as MGHRA and CDR2 as YSYEKL. The V end lost 4 bases, the J end lost 0 bases, and 15 bases lay between the germline ends. For the CDR3, the DNA is TGCGCCAGCAGCCCCCCGGGGACCGAGGCTAACTATGGCTACACCTTC. Translated, it gives CASSPPGTEANYGYTF.

The rearrangement joins TRBV29-1 to TRBJ2-4; a possible D gene is TRBD1 (5 bases). CDR1 and CDR2 from the germline V gene are SQVTM and ANQGSEA. This CDR3 has 13 residues. V shed 4 bases and J shed 0 bases, with 7 bases lying between them. CDR3 sequence reads: CSVVDRAKNIQYF. The CDR3 nucleotides read TGCAGCGTTGTCGACAGAGCCAAAAACATTCAGTACTTC.

The chain links TRBV4-1 to TRBJ1-2; D may be TRBD1 (5 bases). This CDR3 has 13 residues. Looked up from germline, CDR1 is MGHRA and CDR2 is YSYEKL. Trimming took off 4 bases at V and 8 bases at J, with 14 bases between the two ends. As DNA, the CDR3 is TGCGCCAGCAGCCGCGTGGGGGGAGAGGGCTACACCTTC. This gives the protein CASSRVGGEGYTF.

The sample holds one count of this clone. This chain connects TRBV27 to TRBJ2-1; D gene uncertain. Germline CDR1 and CDR2: MNHEY and SMNVEV (reference sequence). V was trimmed by 2 bases and J by 5 bases, leaving 16 bases between them. This CDR3 is 16 amino acids long. DNA of the CDR3: TGTGCCAGCAGTTTAGTCTCGCGACCTTTGAACAATGAGCAGTTCTTC. As protein: CASSLVSRPLNNEQFF.

The rearrangement joins TRBV27 to TRBJ2-2; the D call may be TRBD1 or TRBD2 (5 bases each). V lost 0 bases to trimming and J lost 14 bases, with 16 bases between them. The germline V gene encodes CDR1 MNHEY and CDR2 SMNVEV (reference sequence). CDR3 length: 14 amino acids. The CDR3 DNA is TGTGCCAGCAGTTTATCGGGACCGTACGGGCCACTGTTTTTT. Translation gives CASSLSGPYGPLFF.

The chain couples TRBV18 to TRBJ1-4; D is perhaps TRBD1 (6 bases). V lost 5 bases and J lost 10, with 11 bases in between. This CDR3 has 12 residues. Germline V CDR1 and CDR2: KGHSH, LQKENI. For the CDR3, the DNA is TGTGCCAGCTCAAACAGGGTTGGAAAACTGTTTTTT. Residues: CASSNRVGKLFF. The full variable domain, rest sourced from reference TRBV18 and TRBJ1-4, is NAGVMQNPRHLVRRRGQEARLRCSPMKGHSHVYWYRQLPEEGLKFMVYLQKENIIDESGMPKERFSAEFPKEGPSILRIQQVVRGDSAAYFCASSNRVGKLFFGSGTQLSVL.

This clone was seen a handful of times. The chain couples TRBV5-6 to TRBJ2-7; perhaps TRBD2 as D (6 bases). The CDR3 is made up of 14 amino acids. Trimming removed 3 bases at V and 3 bases at J, with 13 bases between. CDR1 and CDR2 from the germline V gene are SGHDT and YYEEEE. CDR3: CASSWPGGDYEQYF. Here the CDR3 DNA reads TGTGCCAGCAGCTGGCCTGGAGGGGACTACGAGCAGTACTTC. Full variable domain (remainder filled in from reference TRBV5-6 and TRBJ2-7): DAGVTQSPTHLIKTRGQQVTLRCSPKSGHDTVSWYQQALGQGPQFIFQYYEEEERQRGNFPDRFSGHQFPNYSSELNVNALLLGDSALYLCASSWPGGDYEQYFGPGTRLTVT.

The CDR3 loop reads CASGRDREGNQPQHF. The CDR3 nucleotides read TGTGCCAGTGGGAGGGACAGGGAAGGTAATCAGCCCCAGCATTTT. This rearrangement joins TRBV19 to TRBJ1-5; 9 bases match TRBD1. Germline V gene sequence: CDR1 LNHDA, CDR2 SQIVND (reference sequence). Trimming took 8 bases from V and 4 from J; bases not matched to a gene: 9. The CDR3 covers 15 residues.

The rearrangement links TRBV5-1 to TRBJ1-3, with unresolved D. The CDR3 runs to 16 residues. V lost 0 bases to trimming and J lost 2 bases, with 12 bases between them. CDR1 SGHRS and CDR2 YFSETQ come from the germline V gene. This CDR3 reads CASSLVGSRTGNTIYF. CDR3 nucleotide sequence: TGCGCCAGCAGCTTGGTGGGGAGTCGAACTGGAAACACCATATATTTT.

The chain combines TRBV7-9 with TRBJ1-2; possibly TRBD1 for D (6 bases). There are 14 residues in the CDR3. Between the trimmed V and J ends, which lost 4 bases and 3 bases, there was a span of 12 bases. The germline V gene has CDR1 SEHNR and CDR2 FQNEAQ (reference sequence). CDR3 region: CASSSHTGHYGYTF. As DNA, the CDR3 is TGTGCCAGCAGCTCACACACAGGGCACTATGGCTACACCTTC.

On this clone: A far bigger clonotype differs at one base, so this is likely a read error. The chain couples TRBV5-6 to TRBJ2-7, with a tentative D call TRBD1 (5 bases). V lost 2 bases and J lost 3, with 6 bases in between. Per the germline V gene, CDR1 is SGHDT and CDR2 is YYEEEE. The CDR3 runs 12 residues. DNA of the CDR3: TGTGCCAGCAGCTTTCAGGGCTACGAGCAGTACTTC. Encoded protein: CASSFQGYEQYF.

The J gene is TRBJ2-7, the V gene TRBV5-6; a weak D match, TRBD2 (6 bases). Trimming took off 2 bases at V and 6 bases at J, with 12 bases between the two ends. Germline CDR1 SGHDT, CDR2 YYEEEE. The CDR3 totals 13 residues. CDR3 coding DNA: TGTGCCAGCAGCTTCTTGTTCGGGGGCGAGCAGTACTTC. It codes for CASSFLFGGEQYF.

This clone came up once. This CDR3 reads CASSSSGRSNEAQYF. CDR3 nucleotide sequence: TGTGCCAGCTCCTCTAGCGGGAGAAGTAACGAGGCGCAGTATTTT. The chain uses TRBV13 and TRBJ2-3, with 10 bases lining up with TRBD2. Germline trimming cut 8 bases from V and 10 bases from J; bases unmatched to any gene: 15. This CDR3 region has 15 residues. Germline values: CDR1 PRHDT, CDR2 FYEKMQ (reference sequence).

The chain combines TRBV30 with TRBJ1-2; weak D call: TRBD1 (5 bases). The CDR3 runs 12 residues. Trimming took 3 bases from V and 3 from J, leaving 8 bases between them. The germline CDR1 and CDR2 sequences are GTSNPN and SVGIG (reference sequence). DNA for the CDR3: TGTGCCTGGAGCCGCAGGGACTATGGCTACACCTTC. This translates into CAWSRRDYGYTF.

This chain uses TRBV9 with TRBJ2-3; a weak D match, TRBD2 (6 bases). The CDR3 runs to 15 residues. V dropped 0 bases and J dropped 1 base, with 9 bases sitting between them. The germline gives CDR1 SGDLS, CDR2 YYNGEE. The CDR3: CASSVASGGTDTQYF. CDR3 DNA sequence: TGTGCCAGCAGCGTAGCTTCGGGAGGCACAGATACGCAGTATTTT.